Shown below are 8 T cell receptor beta chains from a single sample sequenced in a study of T-cell memory formation after mild COVID-19. TCRdb independently ran MiXCR on the 5' RACE reads; one entry per CDR3 protein. The data hold approximately 300,000 distinct CDR3 sequences, with 15% to 20% observed a single time. The sample consisted of PBMCs or a T cell subset sorted from them (not recorded which). Every receptor here comes from a man younger than 35 who had mild COVID-19 (a few samples of this study predate the infection). Cell type and time point are not known.

The chain uses TRBV11-3 and TRBJ2-1; D is undetermined. CDR3 length: 13 residues. Germline lookup yields CDR1 SGHNT and CDR2 YENEEA. Between the trimmed V and J ends, which lost 1 base and 10 bases, there was a span of 11 bases. The CDR3 DNA is TGTGCCAGCAGCTTAGCACCGCAAAGGGAGCAGTTCTTC. Translating it yields CASSLAPQREQFF.

This clonotype was detected a few times. The V gene is TRBV28, the J gene TRBJ1-4, with D unclear. The ends were cut back, 7 bases at V and 0 bases at J, with 9 bases in the middle. From germline, CDR1 is MDHEN and CDR2 SYDVKM. CDR3 length: 14 amino acids. The DNA for the CDR3 is TGTGCCAGCACCTCCGCTGCAACTAATGAAAAACTGTTTTTT. Translation gives CASTSAATNEKLFF. The full variable domain, in which reference TRBV28 and TRBJ1-4 provide the parts outside the CDR3, is DVKVTQSSRYLVKRTGEKVFLECVQDMDHENMFWYRQDPGLGLRLIYFSYDVKMKEKGDIPEGYSVSREKKERFSLILESASTNQTSMYLCASTSAATNEKLFFGSGTQLSVL.

This chain links TRBV7-2 with TRBJ2-2, with D perhaps TRBD1 (6 bases). The V gene lost 6 bases and the J gene lost 6 bases, with 14 bases spanning the gap. Germline-derived CDR1 and CDR2 are SGHTA and FQGNSA. This CDR3 has 14 amino acids. CDR3 sequence (DNA): TGTGCCAGCAGGTCCACAGGGTGGGCCGGGGAGCTGTTTTTT. The encoded protein is CASRSTGWAGELFF.

The rearrangement links TRBV7-2 to TRBJ2-1; 7 bases line up with TRBD1. The CDR3 spans 15 residues. V trimming: 5 bases; J trimming: 0 bases; junction bases outside the gene matches: 4. The germline CDR1 and CDR2 sequences are SGHTA and FQGNSA. CDR3 residues: CASSQDRVSYNEQFF. CDR3 in DNA: TGTGCCAGCAGCCAAGACAGGGTCTCCTACAATGAGCAGTTCTTC.

This chain joins TRBV7-2 and TRBJ2-3; TRBD2 agrees at 14 bases. The ends lost 4 bases at V and 7 bases at J; junction bases unmatched: 4. Germline V CDR1 and CDR2: SGHTA, FQGNSA. The CDR3 has 15 residues. In DNA form, the CDR3 reads TGTGCCAGCAGCTCAAGACTAGCGGGGGGGAATACGCAGTATTTT. As protein: CASSSRLAGGNTQYF.

This sequence joins TRBV7-2 and TRBJ2-1; 7 bases agree with TRBD1. With V trimmed by 3 bases and J by 8 bases, 4 bases remained unmatched. Per the germline V gene, CDR1 is SGHTA and CDR2 is FQGNSA. The CDR3 totals 13 residues. The CDR3 coding sequence is TGTGCCAGCAGCTTGGTAGACAGGGATGAGCAGTTCTTC. Residues: CASSLVDRDEQFF. Using reference TRBV7-2 and TRBJ2-1 for the parts outside the CDR3, the full variable domain is GAGVSQSPSNKVTEKGKDVELRCDPISGHTALYWYRQSLGQGLEFLIYFQGNSAPDKSGLPSDRFSAERTGGSVSTLTIQRTQQEDSAVYLCASSLVDRDEQFFGPGTRLTVL.

This clonotype was observed a few times. J is TRBJ1-2 and V is TRBV7-6, with D maybe TRBD1 (5 bases). Trimming removed 5 bases at V and 6 bases at J, with 13 bases between. CDR3 size: 13 residues. CDR1 SGHVS and CDR2 FNYEAQ come from the germline V gene. CDR3 nucleotide sequence: TGTGCCAGCAGCCCGGGGCCTGGGAATGGCTACACCTTC. Translated: CASSPGPGNGYTF.

This clonotype showed up just a few times. The gene calls are TRBV15 and TRBJ2-1, with 9 bases that match TRBD1. The CDR3 runs 16 residues. Germline lookup yields CDR1 LNHNV and CDR2 YYDKDF (reference sequence). J lost 2 bases, V lost 0 bases, and 2 bases had no gene match. DNA of the CDR3: TGTGCCACCAGCAGAGAAGACAGGGGGACCTACAATGAGCAGTTCTTC. It is translated as CATSREDRGTYNEQFF. Combining the CDR3 with reference TRBV15 and TRBJ2-1 gives the whole variable domain DAMVIQNPRYQVTQFGKPVTLSCSQTLNHNVMYWYQQKSSQAPKLLFHYYDKDFNNEADTPDNFQSRRPNTSFCFLDIRSPGLGDTAMYLCATSREDRGTYNEQFFGPGTRLTVL.